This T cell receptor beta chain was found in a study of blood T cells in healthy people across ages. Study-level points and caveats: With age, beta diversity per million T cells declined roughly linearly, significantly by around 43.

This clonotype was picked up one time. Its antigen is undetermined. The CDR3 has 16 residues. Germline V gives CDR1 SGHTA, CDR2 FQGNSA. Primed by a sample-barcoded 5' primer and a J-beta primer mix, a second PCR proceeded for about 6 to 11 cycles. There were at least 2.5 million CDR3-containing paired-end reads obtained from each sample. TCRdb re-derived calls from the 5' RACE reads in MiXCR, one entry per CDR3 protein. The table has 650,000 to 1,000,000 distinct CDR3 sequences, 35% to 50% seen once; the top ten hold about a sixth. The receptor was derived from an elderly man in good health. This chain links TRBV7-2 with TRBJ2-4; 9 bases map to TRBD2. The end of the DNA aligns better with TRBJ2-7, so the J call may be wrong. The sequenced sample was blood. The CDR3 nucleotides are TGTGCCAGCAGCTTGCTGGCTAGCGGGAACCCCTACGAGCAGTACTTC. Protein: CASSLLASGNPYEQYF.